A selection of T cell receptor beta chains follows, all from one sample in a study of blood T cell repertoires in COVID-19. Assay used: immunoSEQ multiplex PCR; TCRdb lists only in-frame clones, some missing. The sample lists about 220,000 clones; less than 90% were seen once. Input material: peripheral blood. All receptors come from a man between 40 and 49 years old with active or convalescent COVID-19. The CDR3 runs from the conserved cysteine through the conserved F or W. D genes are given only for firm matches. Where a row states a size, it is once, few, many or the class of an expanded clone; other rows omit it.

TRBD1	NA	TRBJ1-3	TRBV28	CASSLRQGRNTIYF	TGTGCCAGCAGTTTGCGACAGGGGAGAAACACCATATATTTT
NA	NA	TRBJ2-1	TRBV18	CASSPQTREQFF	TGTGCCAGCTCACCACAGACTAGGGAGCAGTTCTTC
TRBD2	NA	TRBJ2-1	TRBV25-1	CASSSRASGNNEQFF	TGTGCCAGCAGTTCCCGGGCTAGCGGAAACAATGAGCAGTTCTTC
NA	NA	TRBJ1-1	TRBV5-4	CASSLEQREAFF	TGTGCCAGCAGCTTGGAACAGAGAGAAGCTTTCTTT
TRBD1	once	TRBJ2-5	TRBV7-8	CASSYRDRGGGLETQYF	TGTGCCAGCAGCTACCGGGACAGGGGCGGTGGGTTGGAGACCCAGTACTTC
NA	NA	TRBJ1-5	TRBV2	CASSSRDSGNQPQHF	TGTGCCAGCAGTTCCCGTGACAGTGGCAATCAGCCCCAGCATTTT
NA	NA	TRBJ2-2	TRBV7-2	CASSPDYHTGELFF	TGTGCCAGCAGCCCGGACTACCACACCGGGGAGCTGTTTTTT
NA	NA	TRBJ1-1	TRBV28	CASSLVSLGGTEAFF	TGTGCCAGCAGTTTAGTCTCTCTCGGGGGTACTGAAGCTTTCTTT
NA	NA	TRBJ1-5	TRBV27	CASSRKGDQPQHF	TGTGCCAGCAGTAGAAAAGGGGATCAGCCCCAGCATTTT
NA	NA	TRBJ1-3	TRBV18	CASSPSQADSGNTIYF	TGTGCCAGCTCACCTTCACAGGCCGACTCTGGAAACACCATATATTTT
TRBD1	few	TRBJ1-6	TRBV27	CASSLSRQGGSPLHF	TGTGCCAGCAGTTTATCGAGGCAGGGGGGTTCACCCCTCCACTTT
TRBD1	NA	TRBJ2-7	TRBV5-1	CASSQTGGFSYEQYF	TGCGCCAGCAGCCAAACAGGGGGCTTCTCCTACGAGCAGTACTTC
NA	NA	TRBJ1-5	TRBV19	CASSMAGDQPQHF	TGTGCCAGTAGTATGGCGGGAGACCAGCCCCAGCATTTT
TRBD1	NA	TRBJ1-1	TRBV9	CASTSQGGTAGNTEAFF	TGTGCCAGCACCTCCCAGGGGGGCACGGCGGGGAACACTGAAGCTTTCTTT
TRBD1	NA	TRBJ2-2	TRBV9	CASSFSGTANTGELFF	TGTGCCAGCAGCTTTTCCGGGACAGCGAACACCGGGGAGCTGTTTTTT
TRBD1	NA	TRBJ2-7	TRBV7-9	CASSQPGQGYEQYF	TGTGCCAGCAGCCAACCGGGACAGGGGTACGAGCAGTACTTC
NA	NA	TRBJ1-4	TRBV7-2	CASSLVGRTRNEKLFF	TGTGCCAGCAGCTTAGTCGGCAGGACACGGAATGAAAAACTGTTTTTT
TRBD1	few	TRBJ1-4	TRBV27	CASSPRDRVTNEKLFF	TGTGCCAGCAGTCCCCGGGACAGGGTCACTAATGAAAAACTGTTTTTT
NA	NA	TRBJ2-3	TRBV5-1	CASSEGLTLRDTQYF	TGCGCCAGCAGCGAGGGACTCACCCTCCGAGATACGCAGTATTTT
TRBD2	once	TRBJ2-3	TRBV5-6	CASSFTSGAYTDTQYF	TGTGCCAGCAGCTTTACTAGCGGGGCTTACACAGATACGCAGTATTTT
NA	NA	TRBJ2-5	TRBV5-4	CASSLGQARETQYF	TGTGCCAGCAGCTTGGGACAGGCAAGGGAGACCCAGTACTTC
TRBD1	NA	TRBJ2-7	TRBV5-5	CASSFRTGPYEQYF	TGTGCCAGCAGCTTTCGGACAGGGCCCTACGAGCAGTACTTC
NA	NA	TRBJ1-2	TRBV19	CATTTPRAEGYTF	TGTGCCACCACCACGCCGCGCGCGGAGGGCTACACCTTC
NA	NA	TRBJ1-1	TRBV3-1/TRBV3-2	CASSRTRQEANTEAFF	TGTGCCAGCAGCCGCACCCGACAGGAGGCGAACACTGAAGCTTTCTTT
NA	once	TRBJ2-7	TRBV28	CASSPRGLSYSYEQYF	TGTGCCAGCAGCCCTAGGGGGTTGTCGTACTCCTACGAGCAGTACTTC
NA	NA	TRBJ1-2	TRBV9	CASSVEGRDGYTF	TGTGCCAGCAGCGTAGAGGGGCGTGATGGCTACACCTTC
NA	NA	TRBJ1-5	TRBV9	CASSATPGNQPQHF	TGTGCCAGCAGCGCGACCCCGGGGAATCAGCCCCAGCATTTT
NA	NA	TRBJ1-3	TRBV14	CASSPVRGSGNTIYF	TGTGCCAGCAGCCCCGTCAGGGGATCTGGAAACACCATATATTTT
NA	NA	TRBJ2-1	TRBV27	CASSLYGSEQFF	TGTGCCAGCAGTTTATACGGTAGTGAGCAGTTCTTC
NA	NA	TRBJ2-5	TRBV4-1	CASSRGEEARETQYF	TGCGCCAGCAGCCGGGGTGAGGAGGCCAGGGAGACCCAGTACTTC
NA	NA	TRBJ1-2	TRBV29-1	CSVAAGQYYGYTF	TGCAGCGTTGCAGCCGGACAGTACTATGGCTACACCTTC
NA	NA	TRBJ1-6	TRBV7-2	CASSLGGPNSPLHF	TGTGCCAGCAGCTTAGGGGGCCCTAATTCACCCCTCCACTTT
NA	NA	TRBJ1-6	TRBV19	CASRERASSYNSPLHF	TGTGCCAGTAGAGAGAGAGCGAGCTCCTATAATTCACCCCTCCACTTT
NA	NA	TRBJ2-3	TRBV5-1	CASSLGSSTDTQYF	TGCGCCAGCAGCTTGGGTTCTAGCACAGATACGCAGTATTTT